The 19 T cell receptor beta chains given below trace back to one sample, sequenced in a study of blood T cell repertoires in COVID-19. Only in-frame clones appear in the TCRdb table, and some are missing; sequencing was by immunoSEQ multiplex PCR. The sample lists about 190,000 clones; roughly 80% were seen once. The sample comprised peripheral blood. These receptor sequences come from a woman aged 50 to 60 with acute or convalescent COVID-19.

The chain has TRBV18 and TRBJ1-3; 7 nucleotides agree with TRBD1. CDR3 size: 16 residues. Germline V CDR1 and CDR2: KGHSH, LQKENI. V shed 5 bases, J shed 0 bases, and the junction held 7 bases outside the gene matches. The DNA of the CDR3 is TGTGCCAGCTCAGCTCAGACAGGGAACTCTGGAAACACCATATATTTT. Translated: CASSAQTGNSGNTIYF.

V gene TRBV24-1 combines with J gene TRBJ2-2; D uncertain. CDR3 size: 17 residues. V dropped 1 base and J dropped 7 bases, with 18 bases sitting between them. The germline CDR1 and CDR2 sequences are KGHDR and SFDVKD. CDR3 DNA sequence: TGTGCCACCAGTGATTTCGTCGCAGGTAGTCGGATCGGGGAGCTGTTTTTT. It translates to CATSDFVAGSRIGELFF.

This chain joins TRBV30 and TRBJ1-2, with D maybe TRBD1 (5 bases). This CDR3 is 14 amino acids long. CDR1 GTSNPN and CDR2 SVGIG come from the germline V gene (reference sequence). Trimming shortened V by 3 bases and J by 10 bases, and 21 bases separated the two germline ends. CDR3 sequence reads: CAWSPLGAVQAYTF. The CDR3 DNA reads TGTGCCTGGAGCCCTCTTGGGGCAGTCCAAGCCTACACCTTC.

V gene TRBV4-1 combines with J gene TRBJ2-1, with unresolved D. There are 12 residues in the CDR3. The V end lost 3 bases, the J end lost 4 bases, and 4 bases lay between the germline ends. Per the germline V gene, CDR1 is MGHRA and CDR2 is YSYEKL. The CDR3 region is CASSQRYNEQFF. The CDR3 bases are TGCGCCAGCAGCCAGCGGTACAATGAGCAGTTCTTC.

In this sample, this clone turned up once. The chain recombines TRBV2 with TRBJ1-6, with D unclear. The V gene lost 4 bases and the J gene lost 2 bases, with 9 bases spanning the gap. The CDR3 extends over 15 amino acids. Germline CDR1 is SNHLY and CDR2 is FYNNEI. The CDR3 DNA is TGTGCCAGCAGTGCCCCGAGTACCTATAATTCACCCCTCCACTTT. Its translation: CASSAPSTYNSPLHF. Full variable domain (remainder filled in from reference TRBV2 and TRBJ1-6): EPEVTQTPSHQVTQMGQEVILRCVPISNHLYFYWYRQILGQKVEFLVSFYNNEISEKSEIFDDQFSVERPDGSNFTLKIRSTKLEDSAMYFCASSAPSTYNSPLHFGNGTRLTVT.

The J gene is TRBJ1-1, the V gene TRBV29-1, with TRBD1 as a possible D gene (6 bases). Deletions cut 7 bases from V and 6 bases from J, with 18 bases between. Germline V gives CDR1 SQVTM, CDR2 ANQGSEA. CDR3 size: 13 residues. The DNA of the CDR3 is TGCAGCGCCCCCTCGGGGGGCGCGGCTGAAGCTTTCTTT. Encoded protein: CSAPSGGAAEAFF.

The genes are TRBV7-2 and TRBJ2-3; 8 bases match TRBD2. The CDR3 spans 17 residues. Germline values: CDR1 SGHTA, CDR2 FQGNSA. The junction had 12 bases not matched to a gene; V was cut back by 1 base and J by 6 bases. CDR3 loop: CASSLVRGGSLGDTQYF. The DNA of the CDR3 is TGTGCCAGCAGCTTAGTTCGCGGGGGGTCCCTAGGGGATACGCAGTATTTT.

The CDR3 nucleotides are TGTGCCATCAGTAGACTAGCGGGGGGCACAGATACGCAGTATTTT. Translation: CAISRLAGGTDTQYF. V is TRBV10-3 and J is TRBJ2-3; 12 nucleotides align to TRBD2. The V segment lost 5 bases and the J segment 1 base; nucleotides outside the gene matches: 1. The CDR3 consists of 15 residues. From germline, CDR1 is ENHRY and CDR2 SYGVKD.

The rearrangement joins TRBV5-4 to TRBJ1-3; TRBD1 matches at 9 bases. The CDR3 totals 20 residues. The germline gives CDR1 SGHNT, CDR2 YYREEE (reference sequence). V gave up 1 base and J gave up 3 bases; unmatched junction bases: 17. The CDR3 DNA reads TGTGCCAGCAGCTTGCGGGGGACAGGGCCCTTTGGCCTCTTTGGAAACACCATATATTTT. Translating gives CASSLRGTGPFGLFGNTIYF.

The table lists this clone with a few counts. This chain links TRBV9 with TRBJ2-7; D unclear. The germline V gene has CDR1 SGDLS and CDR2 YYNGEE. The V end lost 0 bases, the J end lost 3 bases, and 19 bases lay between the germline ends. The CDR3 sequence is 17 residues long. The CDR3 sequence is CASSVDGLELEYYEQYF. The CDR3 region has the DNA TGTGCCAGCAGCGTAGATGGTCTGGAGCTGGAATACTACGAGCAGTACTTC.

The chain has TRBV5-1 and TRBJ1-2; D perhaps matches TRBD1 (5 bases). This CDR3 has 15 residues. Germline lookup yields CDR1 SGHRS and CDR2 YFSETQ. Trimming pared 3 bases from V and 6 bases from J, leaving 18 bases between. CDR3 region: CASSWGEGSPNGYTF. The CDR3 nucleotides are TGCGCCAGCAGCTGGGGGGAGGGATCCCCTAATGGCTACACCTTC.

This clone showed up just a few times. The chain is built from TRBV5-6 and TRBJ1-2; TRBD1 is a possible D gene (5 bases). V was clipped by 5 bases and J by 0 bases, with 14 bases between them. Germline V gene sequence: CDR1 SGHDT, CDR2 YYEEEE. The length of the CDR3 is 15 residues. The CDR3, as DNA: TGTGCCAGCAGTTTCGGGACTGGAGCTAACTATGGCTACACCTTC. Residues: CASSFGTGANYGYTF.

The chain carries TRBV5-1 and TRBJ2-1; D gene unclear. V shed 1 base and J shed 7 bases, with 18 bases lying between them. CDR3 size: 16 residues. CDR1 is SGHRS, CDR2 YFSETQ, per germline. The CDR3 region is CASSLNGRSYGNEQFF. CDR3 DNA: TGCGCCAGCAGCTTGAATGGAAGGAGTTACGGTAATGAGCAGTTCTTC.

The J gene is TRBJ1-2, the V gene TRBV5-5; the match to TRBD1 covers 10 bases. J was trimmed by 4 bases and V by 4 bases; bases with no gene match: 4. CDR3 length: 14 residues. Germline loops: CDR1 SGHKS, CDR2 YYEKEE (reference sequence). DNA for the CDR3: TGTGCCAGCAGCCTAAGACAGGGGGCCTATGGCTACACCTTC. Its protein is CASSLRQGAYGYTF.

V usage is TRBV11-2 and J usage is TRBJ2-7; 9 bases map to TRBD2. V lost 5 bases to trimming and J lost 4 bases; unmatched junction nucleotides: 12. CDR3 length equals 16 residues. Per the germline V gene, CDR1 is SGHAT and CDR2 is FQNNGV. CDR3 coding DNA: TGTGCCAGCAGCCCTCAAATAGCGGGGGCTCGTTACGAGCAGTACTTC. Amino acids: CASSPQIAGARYEQYF. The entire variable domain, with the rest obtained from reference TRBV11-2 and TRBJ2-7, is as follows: EAGVAQSPRYKIIEKRQSVAFWCNPISGHATLYWYQQILGQGPKLLIQFQNNGVVDDSQLPKDRFSAERLKGVDSTLKIQPAKLEDSAVYLCASSPQIAGARYEQYFGPGTRLTVT.

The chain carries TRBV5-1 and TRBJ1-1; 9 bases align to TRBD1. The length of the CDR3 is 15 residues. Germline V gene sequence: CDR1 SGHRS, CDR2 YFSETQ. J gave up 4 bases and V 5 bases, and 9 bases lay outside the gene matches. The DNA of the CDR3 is TGCGCCAGCAGTCTCTACAGGGGGCAGGGCACTGAAGCTTTCTTT. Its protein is CASSLYRGQGTEAFF. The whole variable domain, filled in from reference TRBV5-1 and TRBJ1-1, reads KAGVTQTPRYLIKTRGQQVTLSCSPISGHRSVSWYQQTPGQGLQFLFEYFSETQRNKGNFPGRFSGRQFSNSRSEMNVSTLELGDSALYLCASSLYRGQGTEAFFGQGTRLTVV.

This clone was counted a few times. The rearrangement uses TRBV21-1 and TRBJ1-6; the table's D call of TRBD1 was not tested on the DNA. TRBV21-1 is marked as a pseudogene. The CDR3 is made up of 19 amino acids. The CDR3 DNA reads TGTGCCAGCAGCAAAGTTAGGGACAGGGGGCTCCCAAGGTATTCACCCCTCCACTTT. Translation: CASSKVRDRGLPRYSPLHF.

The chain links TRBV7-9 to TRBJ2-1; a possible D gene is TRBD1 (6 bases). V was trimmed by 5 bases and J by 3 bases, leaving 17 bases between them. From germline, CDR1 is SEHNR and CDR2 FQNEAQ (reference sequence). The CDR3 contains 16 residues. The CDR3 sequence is CASSPRTGSIYNEQFF. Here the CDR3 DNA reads TGTGCCAGCAGCCCTCGAACAGGGTCGATCTACAATGAGCAGTTCTTC.

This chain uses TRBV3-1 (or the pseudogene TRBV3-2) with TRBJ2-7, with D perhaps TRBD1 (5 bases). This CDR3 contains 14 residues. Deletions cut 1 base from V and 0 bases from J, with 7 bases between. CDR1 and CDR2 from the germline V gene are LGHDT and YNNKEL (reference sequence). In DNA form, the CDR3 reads TGTGCCAGCAGCCAAGGGGGCCACTCCTACGAGCAGTACTTC. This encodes CASSQGGHSYEQYF.